Presented here are 19 T cell receptor beta chains from one specimen sequenced in a study of CD8 T cells in Susac syndrome. Random hexamers were used to reverse transcribe the RNA input (0.5 to 1 ug). TCRdb re-analysed the immunoSEQ multiplex PCR reads in MiXCR, keeping a single row per CDR3 protein. This table has about 64,000 distinct CDR3 sequences, about 94% appearing once. What was sequenced was CD8+ T cells from PBMCs. These receptors came from a human donor with multiple sclerosis.

The chain combines TRBV29-1 with TRBJ2-1; D is undetermined. The length of the CDR3 is 14 residues. Germline lookup yields CDR1 SQVTM and CDR2 ANQGSEA. Trimming removed 0 bases at V and 0 bases at J, with 6 bases between. The CDR3 bases are TGCAGCGTTGAAGAGGAGAGCTCCTACAATGAGCAGTTCTTC. Protein sequence: CSVEEESSYNEQFF.

V is TRBV18 and J is TRBJ2-7; 8 bases are shared with TRBD1. V dropped 3 bases and J dropped 3; count of bases not matched to a gene: 7. This CDR3 is built from 15 residues. From germline, CDR1 is KGHSH and CDR2 LQKENI. The CDR3: CASSPLQGVGYEQYF. DNA for the CDR3: TGTGCCAGCTCACCCCTACAGGGGGTTGGCTACGAGCAGTACTTC.

The chain employs TRBV20-1 and TRBJ2-5; TRBD1 might be the D (5 bases). Trimming pared 5 bases from V and 3 bases from J, leaving 19 bases between. Germline V gene data show CDR1 as DFQATT and CDR2 as SNEGSKA (reference sequence). The CDR3 spans 15 residues. DNA of the CDR3: TGCAGTGCTCGAAGCAGGGAAAACCTTAAAGAGACCCAGTACTTC. Its protein product is CSARSRENLKETQYF.

This chain uses TRBV9 with TRBJ1-3; D uncertain. Trimming stripped 1 base from V and 4 bases from J, with 3 bases between. This CDR3 region has 12 residues. CDR1 SGDLS and CDR2 YYNGEE come from the germline V gene. The CDR3 nucleotides read TGTGCCAGCAGCGTAATCGGAAACACCATATATTTT. Protein: CASSVIGNTIYF.

This chain uses TRBV27 with TRBJ2-7; 7 bases fit TRBD2. The CDR3 spans 14 residues. Germline V gene data show CDR1 as MNHEY and CDR2 as SMNVEV (reference sequence). V shed 6 bases and J 7 bases; nucleotides not matched to a gene: 12. The CDR3 here is CASRPIGLGGEQYF. In DNA, the CDR3 is TGTGCCAGCAGGCCCATAGGGCTGGGAGGGGAGCAGTACTTC.

The chain uses TRBV10-3 and TRBJ2-5; D gene ambiguous. The CDR3 has 14 amino acids. The V end lost 0 bases, the J end lost 2 bases, and 7 bases lay between the germline ends. Germline V gives CDR1 ENHRY, CDR2 SYGVKD. The CDR3, as DNA: TGTGCCATCAGTGAGTCGGTAGATCAAGAGACCCAGTACTTC. Translated, it gives CAISESVDQETQYF.

This clonotype was picked up one time. The V gene is TRBV3-1, the J gene TRBJ1-6; D uncertain. Germline V lookup: CDR1 LGHDT, CDR2 YNNKEL (reference sequence). The CDR3 loop spans 14 amino acids. V was pared by 2 bases and J by 8 bases, with 10 bases between. As DNA, the CDR3 is TGTGCCAGCAGCCAATTTTCGAGTGATTCACCCCTCCACTTT. Translation gives CASSQFSSDSPLHF.

The rearrangement links TRBV27 to TRBJ2-2, with D possibly being TRBD2 (6 bases). The germline V gene has CDR1 MNHEY and CDR2 SMNVEV (reference sequence). The CDR3 extends over 13 amino acids. The germline V and J ends were trimmed by 4 bases and 7 bases, with 10 bases remaining between them. The DNA of the CDR3 is TGTGCCAGCAGTTACTGGAGGGGCGGGGAGCTGTTTTTT. Encoded protein: CASSYWRGGELFF.

The chain couples TRBV11-3 to TRBJ2-1, with D possibly matching TRBD1 (5 bases). V lost 5 bases to trimming and J lost 5 bases, with 22 bases between them. Germline CDR1 SGHNT, CDR2 YENEEA. This CDR3 has 17 residues. Here the CDR3 reads CASSPHTGRAEDNEQFF. DNA for the CDR3: TGTGCCAGCAGCCCGCATACAGGTAGGGCGGAAGACAATGAGCAGTTCTTC.

The chain links TRBV4-3 to TRBJ1-2, with 7 bases fitting TRBD1. With V trimmed by 2 bases and J by 7 bases, 10 bases remained unmatched. The CDR3 runs to 15 residues. From germline, CDR1 is LGHNA and CDR2 YSLEER. CDR3 protein: CASSQTRGQSGGYTF. The CDR3 DNA sequence: TGCGCCAGCAGCCAAACCAGGGGACAGTCGGGTGGCTACACCTTC.

The chain carries TRBV12-3 or TRBV12-4 and TRBJ2-1, with D perhaps assigned TRBD1 or TRBD2 (6 bases each). V was trimmed by 6 bases and J by 7 bases, leaving 28 bases between them. There are 18 residues in the CDR3. DNA of the CDR3: TGTGCCAGCAGCCCCAACGGAGACAGGTTCCCGGAGGGGAATGAGCAGTTCTTC. This translates into CASSPNGDRFPEGNEQFF.

J is TRBJ2-1 and V is TRBV6-4; 11 nucleotides align to TRBD2. This CDR3 comprises 15 residues. V trimming: 0 bases; J trimming: 6 bases; junction bases outside the gene matches: 1. Germline V gives CDR1 MRHNA, CDR2 SNTAGT. The CDR3 spells CASSDSSGGANEQFF. The CDR3 DNA follows: TGTGCCAGCAGTGACTCTAGCGGGGGGGCCAATGAGCAGTTCTTC.

The chain joins TRBV29-1 to TRBJ1-2, with D tentatively TRBD1 (5 bases). This CDR3 region has 13 residues. V lost 6 bases, J lost 2 bases, and 13 bases lay in between. The germline V gene has CDR1 SQVTM and CDR2 ANQGSEA. The CDR3 is CSVRDPTNYGYTF. In DNA, the CDR3 is TGCAGCGTGCGGGACCCGACGAACTATGGCTACACCTTC.

The gene calls are TRBV7-2 and TRBJ2-7, with D possibly TRBD2 on 5 matching bases. Trimming removed 0 bases at V and 1 base at J, with 13 bases between. The CDR3 length is 16 residues. From germline, CDR1 is SGHTA and CDR2 FQGNSA. This CDR3 is CASSLAAGRVSYEQYF. The CDR3 DNA is TGTGCCAGCAGCTTAGCAGCCGGGCGGGTATCCTACGAGCAGTACTTC.

This sequence joins TRBV29-1 and TRBJ2-7; D is tentatively TRBD1 or TRBD2 (5 bases each). V lost 0 bases and J 3 bases, leaving 9 bases between the germline ends. Germline values: CDR1 SQVTM, CDR2 ANQGSEA. This CDR3 comprises 13 residues. The CDR3 sequence is CSVEDRDDYEQYF. The CDR3 region has the DNA TGCAGCGTTGAAGACCGGGACGACTACGAGCAGTACTTC.

This clonotype was recorded a few times. The chain combines TRBV6-5 with TRBJ2-1, with 7 bases matching TRBD1. The CDR3 covers 11 residues. V gave up 4 bases and J gave up 9 bases; unmatched junction bases: 0. The germline gives CDR1 MNHEY, CDR2 SVGAGI. In DNA form, the CDR3 reads TGTGCCAGCAGTTCAGGGGGTGAGCAGTTCTTC. This translates into CASSSGGEQFF.

The chain recombines TRBV7-9 with TRBJ2-1; D gene ambiguous. Germline lookup yields CDR1 SEHNR and CDR2 FQNEAQ (reference sequence). With 5 bases removed from V and 0 bases from J, the gap between germline ends came to 11 bases. The CDR3 totals 15 residues. CDR3 sequence (DNA): TGTGCCAGCAGCCTAAGATCCAGCTCCTACAATGAGCAGTTCTTC. It is translated as CASSLRSSSYNEQFF.

This chain joins TRBV27 and TRBJ1-2; no clear D. The V end was cut by 5 bases, the J end by 4 bases, with 11 bases between. The CDR3 has 13 amino acids. Looked up from germline, CDR1 is MNHEY and CDR2 is SMNVEV (reference sequence). The CDR3 sequence: CASSPRVTYGYTF. DNA for the CDR3: TGTGCCAGCAGTCCCCGGGTTACCTATGGCTACACCTTC.

The V and J genes are TRBV5-6 and TRBJ2-1; 7 bases line up with TRBD1. The CDR3 contains 13 residues. V gave up 7 bases and J gave up 7 bases; unmatched junction bases: 8. From germline, CDR1 is SGHDT and CDR2 YYEEEE. The CDR3 DNA is TGTGCCAGCTCCCCGACAGGGCGGAATGAGCAGTTCTTC. The encoded protein is CASSPTGRNEQFF.